This TCR beta chain was identified in a study of CD8+CD57+ T cells in acquired aplastic anemia. Study at large: On average, sorted CD4+ and CD8+ cells gave 3 to 3.5 ug of DNA.

Sequencing involved patients with CD8+CD57+ cell expansion previously shown by flow cytometry. Using genomic DNA as the template, TCR beta VDJ and CDR3 profiling was carried out. MiXCR was run by TCRdb on the reads, yielding one entry per CDR3 protein. The top ten hold 7.8% of the sample, which has about 220,000 distinct CDR3 sequences, approximately 45% seen once. Trimming took off 6 bases at V and 1 base at J, with 19 bases between the two ends. CDR3 length: 16 amino acids. Germline V gene sequence: CDR1 SNHLY, CDR2 FYNNEI. The TCR comes from a human donor with aplastic anemia. The sample comprised sorted CD4+, CD8+, or CD8+CD57+ T cells (not recorded which) from PBMCs. V gene TRBV2 combines with J gene TRBJ2-7, with D maybe TRBD1 (5 bases). DNA for the CDR3: TGTGCCAGCAGCCGACGACAGAACCCGATTTCCTACGAGCAGTACTTC. Protein product: CASSRRQNPISYEQYF.